This is a list of T cell receptor beta chains from one sample in a study of blood T cell repertoires in COVID-19. Sequencing used immunoSEQ multiplex PCR; TCRdb keeps in-frame clones, though not all of them. Here the sample spans under 300,000 clones, under 85% being singletons. The sequencing sample was made of peripheral blood. The receptor set was obtained from a woman in her forties with active or convalescent COVID-19. The CDR3 runs from the conserved cysteine through the conserved F or W.

v_call cdr3_aa
TRBV6-5 CASSYSNARAYGYTF
TRBV3-1/TRBV3-2 CASSLEGREAFF
TRBV3-1/TRBV3-2 CASSQSTGSVEAFF
TRBV12-3/TRBV12-4 CASSPESGTEAFF
TRBV10-3 CAISRTENTEAFF
TRBV5-4 CASSVQGSGNTIYF
TRBV3-1/TRBV3-2 CASSQPASGYTGELFF
TRBV3-1/TRBV3-2 CASSQALRQGVRSGYTF
TRBV15 CATSPLREGTQYF
TRBV2 CASTARYGETQYF
TRBV5-1 CASSTTSAFSSEQFF
TRBV4-2 CASIGGVNTEAFF
TRBV5-1 CASSSGTGKNQPQHF
TRBV9 CASSVAAGQGRDGYTF
TRBV7-6 CASSPYADRRNQPQHF
TRBV6-4 CASSDSSGGRTGELFF
TRBV7-9 CASSSRDRGPTEAFF
TRBV29-1 CSVPLGRGFNYGYTF
TRBV6-1 CASSETQGSNSPLHF
TRBV24-1 CATSPAPNSPLHF
TRBV2 CASRLEGQGHGYTF
TRBV28 CASSPGGVNNSPLHF
TRBV9 CASNVGGGRETQYF
TRBV7-8 CASSLAGVDQPQHF
TRBV7-3 CASSLNPLKTEAFF
TRBV28 CASSDIRDSEKLFF
TRBV10-3 CAISELLGGGPLNEQFF
TRBV30 CAWSQSGANVLTF